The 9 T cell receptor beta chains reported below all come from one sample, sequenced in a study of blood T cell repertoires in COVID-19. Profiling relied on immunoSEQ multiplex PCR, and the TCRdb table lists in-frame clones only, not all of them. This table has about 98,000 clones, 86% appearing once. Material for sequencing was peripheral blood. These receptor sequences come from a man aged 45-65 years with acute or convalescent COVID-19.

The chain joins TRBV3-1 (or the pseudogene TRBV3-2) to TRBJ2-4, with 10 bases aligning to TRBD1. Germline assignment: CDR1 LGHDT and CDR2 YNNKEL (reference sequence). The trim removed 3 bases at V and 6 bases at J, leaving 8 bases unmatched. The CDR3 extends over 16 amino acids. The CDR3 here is CASSQRQGALVNIQYF. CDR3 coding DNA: TGTGCCAGCAGCCAGAGACAGGGGGCGTTGGTAAACATTCAGTACTTC.

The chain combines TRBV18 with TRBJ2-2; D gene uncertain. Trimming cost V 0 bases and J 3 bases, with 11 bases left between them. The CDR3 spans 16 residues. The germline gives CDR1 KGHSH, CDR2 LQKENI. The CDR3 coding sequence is TGTGCCAGCTCACCACCAGAGTACCGATACACCGGGGAGCTGTTTTTT. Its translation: CASSPPEYRYTGELFF.

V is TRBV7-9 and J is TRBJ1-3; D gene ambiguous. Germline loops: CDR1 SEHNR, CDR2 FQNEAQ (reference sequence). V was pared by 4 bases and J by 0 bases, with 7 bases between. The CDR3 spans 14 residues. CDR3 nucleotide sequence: TGTGCCAGCAGCTCAGCCGGCTCTGGAAACACCATATATTTT. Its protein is CASSSAGSGNTIYF.

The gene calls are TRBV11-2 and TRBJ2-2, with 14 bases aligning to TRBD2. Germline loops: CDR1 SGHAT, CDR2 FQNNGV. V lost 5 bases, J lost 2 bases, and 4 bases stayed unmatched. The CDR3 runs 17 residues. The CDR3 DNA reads TGTGCCAGCAGCCCCGGGACTAGCGGGAGTAACACCGGGGAGCTGTTTTTT. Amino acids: CASSPGTSGSNTGELFF.

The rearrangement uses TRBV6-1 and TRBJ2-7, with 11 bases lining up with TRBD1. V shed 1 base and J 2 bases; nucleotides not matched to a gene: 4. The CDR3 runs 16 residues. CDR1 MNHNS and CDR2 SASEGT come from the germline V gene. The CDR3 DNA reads TGTGCCAGCAGTGAAGACGGGACAGGGGGAACCTACGAGCAGTACTTC. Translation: CASSEDGTGGTYEQYF.

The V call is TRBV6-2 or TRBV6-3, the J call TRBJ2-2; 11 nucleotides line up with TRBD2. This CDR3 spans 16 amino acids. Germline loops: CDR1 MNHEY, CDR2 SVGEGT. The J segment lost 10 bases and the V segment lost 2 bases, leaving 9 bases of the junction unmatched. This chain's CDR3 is CASSYVISGRAEELFF. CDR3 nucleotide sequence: TGTGCCAGCAGTTACGTGATTAGCGGGAGGGCCGAGGAGCTGTTTTTT.

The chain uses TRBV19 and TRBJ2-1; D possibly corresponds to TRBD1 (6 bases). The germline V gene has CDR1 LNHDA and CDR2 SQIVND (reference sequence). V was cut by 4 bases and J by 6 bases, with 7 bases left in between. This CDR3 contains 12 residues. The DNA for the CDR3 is TGTGCCAGTAGTAAGGACAGCAATGAGCAGTTCTTC. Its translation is CASSKDSNEQFF. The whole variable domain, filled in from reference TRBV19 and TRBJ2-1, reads DGGITQSPKYLFRKEGQNVTLSCEQNLNHDAMYWYRQDPGQGLRLIYYSQIVNDFQKGDIAEGYSVSREKKESFPLTVTSAQKNPTAFYLCASSKDSNEQFFGPGTRLTVL.

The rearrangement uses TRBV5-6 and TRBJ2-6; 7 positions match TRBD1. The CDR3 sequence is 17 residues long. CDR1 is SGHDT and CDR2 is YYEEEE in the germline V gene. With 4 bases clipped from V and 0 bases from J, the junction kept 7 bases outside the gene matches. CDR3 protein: CASSLVTGTSGANVLTF. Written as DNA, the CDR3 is TGTGCCAGCAGCCTGGTGACAGGGACCTCTGGGGCCAACGTCCTGACTTTC.

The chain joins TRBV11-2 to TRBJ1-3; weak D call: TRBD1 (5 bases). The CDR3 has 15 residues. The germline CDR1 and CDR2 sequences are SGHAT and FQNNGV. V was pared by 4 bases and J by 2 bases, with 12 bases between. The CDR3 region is CASSSQGVAGNTIYF. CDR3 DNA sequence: TGTGCCAGCAGCTCCCAGGGCGTAGCTGGAAACACCATATATTTT. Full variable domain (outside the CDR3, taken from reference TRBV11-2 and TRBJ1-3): EAGVAQSPRYKIIEKRQSVAFWCNPISGHATLYWYQQILGQGPKLLIQFQNNGVVDDSQLPKDRFSAERLKGVDSTLKIQPAKLEDSAVYLCASSSQGVAGNTIYFGEGSWLTVV.